The 22 T cell receptor beta chains in this list originate from one sample, sequenced in a study of T cells after yellow fever vaccination. One entry per CDR3 protein, called by TCRdb with MiXCR from the 5' RACE reads. This table has around 360,000 distinct CDR3 sequences, under 14% appearing once. The starting material was PBMCs, obtained on the day of the first yellow fever vaccination. These receptors all stem from a man between 18 and 29 years old who received the YFV17D yellow fever vaccine.

This clonotype was observed many times. The chain couples TRBV6-5 to TRBJ2-3, with 10 bases lining up with TRBD2. The junction had 4 bases not matched to a gene; V was cut back by 6 bases and J by 1 base. CDR3 length equals 15 residues. Germline CDR1 MNHEY, CDR2 SVGAGI. The CDR3 region has the DNA TGTGCCAGCAGCCTTACTAGCGGGGGCACAGATACGCAGTATTTT. Translation: CASSLTSGGTDTQYF.

The rearrangement uses TRBV28 and TRBJ1-3; 10 bases map to TRBD1. Germline V gene sequence: CDR1 MDHEN, CDR2 SYDVKM. The CDR3 loop spans 15 amino acids. The V segment lost 7 bases and the J segment 8 bases; nucleotides outside the gene matches: 11. The CDR3 nucleotides read TGTGCCAGCACTCCCCGTCGGGACAGGGGATACACCATATATTTT. Protein: CASTPRRDRGYTIYF.

There are a few counts of this clonotype. The chain recombines TRBV29-1 with TRBJ1-2, with D possibly TRBD1 on 6 matching bases. Trimming cost V 6 bases and J 2 bases, with 10 bases left between them. Germline V gene data show CDR1 as SQVTM and CDR2 as ANQGSEA. This CDR3 has 12 amino acids. The CDR3 DNA is TGCAGCGTCCACCAGGGGAACTATGGCTACACCTTC. Translated: CSVHQGNYGYTF.

The chain joins TRBV7-2 to TRBJ1-2, with TRBD1 matching 7 bases. The germline V gene has CDR1 SGHTA and CDR2 FQGNSA. There are 14 residues in the CDR3. V trimming: 0 bases; J trimming: 4 bases; junction bases outside the gene matches: 2. The DNA for the CDR3 is TGTGCCAGCAGCTTAGCACAGGGGACCTATGGCTACACCTTC. This translates into CASSLAQGTYGYTF.

The CDR3 protein is CASSLPRDGTNYGYTF. Written as DNA, the CDR3 is TGTGCCAGCAGCTTACCTAGGGACGGAACTAACTATGGCTACACCTTC. V gene TRBV7-2 combines with J gene TRBJ1-2; D possibly corresponds to TRBD1 (5 bases). This CDR3 contains 16 residues. The V end was cut by 2 bases, the J end by 0 bases, with 13 bases between. CDR1 is SGHTA, CDR2 FQGNSA, per germline.

This clonotype was counted only a few times. An end of the junction differs from the germline gene, which may be a read error. The chain links TRBV3-1 to TRBJ1-2, with no clear D. Germline CDR1 LGHDT, CDR2 YNNKEL (reference sequence). The CDR3 length is 14 residues. The CDR3 region has the DNA TGTGCCAGCAGCGAAGAATATCTGGTTTATGGCTACACCTTC. Amino acids: CASSEEYLVYGYTF.

This clonotype has at least ten counts. This chain links TRBV7-2 with TRBJ1-1, with D unclear. Germline V lookup: CDR1 SGHTA, CDR2 FQGNSA. The CDR3 spans 13 residues. Trimming left V 0 bases short and J 4 bases short, with 6 bases between. The CDR3, as DNA: TGTGCCAGCAGCTTAGCCCCGAGCACTGAAGCTTTCTTT. Protein sequence: CASSLAPSTEAFF.

The rearrangement uses TRBV7-2 and TRBJ2-3, with 14 positions matching TRBD2. CDR1 and CDR2 from the germline V gene are SGHTA and FQGNSA. CDR3 length: 17 amino acids. Trimming removed 2 bases from V and 4 bases from J; junction bases left unmatched: 5. CDR3 DNA: TGTGCCAGCAGCTTAACCGGGACTAGCGGGGGCCCAGATACGCAGTATTTT. This sequence encodes CASSLTGTSGGPDTQYF.

This CDR3 is CASIGGFYSNQPQHF. The CDR3 DNA follows: TGTGCCAGCATCGGGGGGTTCTATAGCAATCAGCCCCAGCATTTT. The chain recombines TRBV19 with TRBJ1-5; the D gene is possibly TRBD1 (5 bases). The CDR3 consists of 15 residues. V lost 9 bases, J lost 0 bases, and 15 bases lay in between. Germline CDR1 and CDR2: LNHDA and SQIVND (reference sequence).

This chain connects TRBV20-1 to TRBJ1-4; no clear D. Trimming took off 2 bases at V and 2 bases at J, with 9 bases between the two ends. Germline CDR1 and CDR2: DFQATT and SNEGSKA (reference sequence). The CDR3 consists of 14 residues. The CDR3 region has the DNA TGCAGTGCTAGATTGGTGTCTACTAATGAAAAACTGTTTTTT. The encoded protein is CSARLVSTNEKLFF.

This clonotype was seen repeatedly, ten times or more. The chain joins TRBV3-1 to TRBJ2-1, with 11 bases identical to TRBD2. V trimming: 8 bases; J trimming: 4 bases; junction bases outside the gene matches: 7. The CDR3 is 15 residues long. The V gene's germline CDR1 is LGHDT and CDR2 YNNKEL (reference sequence). The CDR3 loop reads CASSPLAGAYNEQFF. The CDR3 coding sequence is TGTGCCAGCTCCCCACTAGCGGGGGCGTACAATGAGCAGTTCTTC.

The chain links TRBV7-2 to TRBJ1-6, with 7 bases fitting TRBD1. Germline CDR1 is SGHTA and CDR2 is FQGNSA. This CDR3 is built from 15 residues. V gave up 1 base and J gave up 9 bases; unmatched junction bases: 6. The CDR3, as DNA: TGTGCCAGCAGCTTAGGGATCCAGGGGGGTTCACCCCTCCACTTT. This sequence encodes CASSLGIQGGSPLHF.

The chain carries TRBV5-1 and TRBJ2-5; TRBD2 might be the D (6 bases). Trimming took 2 bases from V and 5 from J, leaving 16 bases between them. The germline V gene encodes CDR1 SGHRS and CDR2 YFSETQ. CDR3 length: 15 residues. CDR3 loop: CASSFRDPGRETQYF. The CDR3 DNA sequence: TGCGCCAGCAGCTTCCGGGACCCGGGGAGGGAGACCCAGTACTTC.

This clonotype came up a few times. The V gene is TRBV6-5, the J gene TRBJ2-3; D unresolved. This CDR3 has 14 residues. Germline CDR1 and CDR2: MNHEY and SVGAGI. Trimming shortened V by 0 bases and J by 11 bases, and 15 bases separated the two germline ends. The CDR3 region has the DNA TGTGCCAGCAGTTACTCGAAGGTGCTAGGTGGGCAGTATTTT. Encoded protein: CASSYSKVLGGQYF.

This clonotype appeared once. The chain has TRBV20-1 and TRBJ2-1, with unresolved D. V was trimmed by 5 bases and J by 10 bases, leaving 15 bases between them. The CDR3 has 12 amino acids. Germline CDR1 DFQATT, CDR2 SNEGSKA (reference sequence). The CDR3 region has the DNA TGCAGTGCTTATCAGCAGATTGGGGAGCAGTTCTTC. Protein sequence: CSAYQQIGEQFF.

This clonotype was observed many times. The chain employs TRBV14 and TRBJ2-7; perhaps D is TRBD1 or TRBD2 (5 bases each). CDR1 is SGHDN, CDR2 FVKESK, per germline. The CDR3 loop spans 15 amino acids. The V end lost 4 bases, the J end lost 0 bases, and 13 bases lay between the germline ends. CDR3 in amino acids: CASSRGDWDSYEQYF. Written as DNA, the CDR3 is TGTGCCAGCAGCCGAGGGGATTGGGACTCCTACGAGCAGTACTTC.

The chain employs TRBV4-3 and TRBJ1-4, with TRBD1 matching 9 bases. CDR1 and CDR2 (germline): LGHNA, YSLEER. This CDR3 contains 15 residues. Trimming removed 3 bases from V and 7 bases from J; junction bases left unmatched: 6. CDR3 amino acids: CASSHSGTGREKLFF. DNA for the CDR3: TGCGCCAGCAGCCATTCCGGGACAGGGCGTGAAAAACTGTTTTTT.

This clonotype was observed many times. This chain links TRBV9 with TRBJ1-5, with TRBD1 identical over 7 bases. The CDR3 runs 14 residues. From germline, CDR1 is SGDLS and CDR2 YYNGEE. The junction had 6 bases not matched to a gene; V was cut back by 5 bases and J by 4 bases. The CDR3 DNA follows: TGTGCCAGCAGTGAACAGGGGAGAAATCAGCCCCAGCATTTT. Its protein product is CASSEQGRNQPQHF.

The chain combines TRBV20-1 with TRBJ2-2; D is unclear. V dropped 1 base and J dropped 1 base, with 16 bases sitting between them. Germline-derived CDR1 and CDR2 are DFQATT and SNEGSKA (reference sequence). CDR3 length equals 17 residues. The CDR3 DNA is TGCAGTGCTAGAGTCCCGGCCTGGCAGAAGAACACCGGGGAGCTGTTTTTT. It translates to CSARVPAWQKNTGELFF.

This sequence joins TRBV27 and TRBJ1-6; the D is unclear. The ends were cut back, 3 bases at V and 3 bases at J, with 6 bases in the middle. CDR3 length: 14 amino acids. The germline CDR1 and CDR2 sequences are MNHEY and SMNVEV (reference sequence). The CDR3, as DNA: TGTGCCAGCAGTTTCGACGGCTATAATTCACCCCTCCACTTT. As protein: CASSFDGYNSPLHF.

The V call is TRBV7-3, the J call TRBJ2-1; 9 nucleotides match TRBD1. CDR1 and CDR2 from the germline V gene are SGHTA and FQGTGA. V trimming: 2 bases; J trimming: 6 bases; junction bases outside the gene matches: 2. The CDR3 is 14 residues long. This CDR3 reads CASSLGTGSNEQFF. For the CDR3, the DNA is TGTGCCAGCAGCTTAGGGACAGGGAGCAATGAGCAGTTCTTC.

This clonotype was observed a handful of times. V and J are TRBV7-8 and TRBJ2-1; 8 bases fit TRBD1. CDR1 and CDR2 from the germline V gene are SGHVS and FQNEAQ. The CDR3 is 17 amino acids. With 5 bases clipped from V and 5 bases from J, the junction kept 14 bases outside the gene matches. Here the CDR3 reads CASSQDRDTSVHNEQFF. The CDR3 DNA is TGTGCCAGCAGCCAGGACAGGGATACCTCAGTCCACAATGAGCAGTTCTTC. Supplemented by reference TRBV7-8 and TRBJ2-1, the full variable domain reads GAGVSQSPRYKVAKRGQDVALRCDPISGHVSLFWYQQALGQGPEFLTYFQNEAQLDKSGLPSDRFFAERPEGSVSTLKIQRTQQEDSAVYLCASSQDRDTSVHNEQFFGPGTRLTVL.